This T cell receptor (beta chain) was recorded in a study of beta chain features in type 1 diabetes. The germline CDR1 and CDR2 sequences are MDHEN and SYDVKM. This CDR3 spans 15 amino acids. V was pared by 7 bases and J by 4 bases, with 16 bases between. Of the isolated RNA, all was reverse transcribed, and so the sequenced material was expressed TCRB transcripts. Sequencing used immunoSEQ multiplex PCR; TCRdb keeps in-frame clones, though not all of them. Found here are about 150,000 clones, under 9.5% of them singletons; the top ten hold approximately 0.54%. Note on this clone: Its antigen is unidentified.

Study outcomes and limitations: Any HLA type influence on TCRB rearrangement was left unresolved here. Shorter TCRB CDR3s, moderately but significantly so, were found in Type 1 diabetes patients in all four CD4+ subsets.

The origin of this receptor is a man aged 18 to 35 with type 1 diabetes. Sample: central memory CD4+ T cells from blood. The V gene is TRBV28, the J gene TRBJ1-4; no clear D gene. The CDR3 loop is CASNQGGSDNEKLFF. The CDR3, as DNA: TGTGCCAGCAACCAAGGAGGGTCTGATAATGAAAAACTGTTTTTT.